These 15 T cell receptor beta chains were sequenced from one sample in a study of blood T cells in healthy people across ages. The authors ran a second PCR of 7 to 11 cycles using a sample-barcoded 5' primer and a J-beta primer mix. TCRdb re-called the 5' RACE reads through MiXCR, storing one row per CDR3 protein. The sample holds 2 million or so distinct CDR3 sequences, 49% seen once. Sequencing was performed on blood. These receptors were obtained from a woman between 40 and 50 years old in good health.

This clonotype was found a few times. The chain couples TRBV6-5 to TRBJ2-1; D is undetermined. Trimming stripped 6 bases from V and 6 bases from J, with 12 bases between. There are 13 residues in the CDR3. Germline assignment: CDR1 MNHEY and CDR2 SVGAGI. CDR3 region: CASRSDGVNEQFF. The CDR3 region has the DNA TGTGCCAGCAGATCGGACGGAGTCAATGAGCAGTTCTTC.

The chain recombines TRBV20-1 with TRBJ2-3; TRBD2 aligns across 14 bases. With V trimmed by 6 bases and J by 2 bases, 4 bases remained unmatched. Germline-derived CDR1 and CDR2 are DFQATT and SNEGSKA (reference sequence). The CDR3 spans 15 residues. The CDR3 DNA sequence: TGCAGTGCCGTGGGACTAGCGGGGGACACAGATACGCAGTATTTT. Protein: CSAVGLAGDTDTQYF.

The chain employs TRBV6-5 and TRBJ2-1, with 7 positions matching TRBD1. CDR3 length equals 15 residues. CDR1 is MNHEY, CDR2 SVGAGI, per germline. V was pared by 5 bases and J by 4 bases, with 8 bases of the junction left unmatched. The CDR3 DNA reads as TGTGCCAGCAGTACACTCATGGACAGGTACAATGAGCAGTTCTTC. This gives the protein CASSTLMDRYNEQFF.

This rearrangement joins TRBV20-1 to TRBJ2-1, with 8 bases lining up with TRBD1. Per the germline V gene, CDR1 is DFQATT and CDR2 is SNEGSKA (reference sequence). This CDR3 is 16 amino acids long. V dropped 5 bases and J dropped 6; count of bases not matched to a gene: 15. The CDR3 loop is CSAYLSGTGLFNEQFF. The CDR3 DNA is TGCAGTGCTTACCTTTCCGGGACAGGACTTTTCAATGAGCAGTTCTTC.

This chain uses TRBV29-1 with TRBJ2-1; D is possibly TRBD1 (5 bases). Germline V gene sequence: CDR1 SQVTM, CDR2 ANQGSEA. There are 14 residues in the CDR3. Trimming took off 3 bases at V and 4 bases at J, with 13 bases between the two ends. CDR3 sequence reads: CSVDSAGMYNEQFF. DNA of the CDR3: TGCAGCGTTGATAGTGCAGGGATGTACAATGAGCAGTTCTTC.

The rearrangement uses TRBV20-1 and TRBJ2-7; D may be TRBD1 (5 bases). The germline V gene has CDR1 DFQATT and CDR2 SNEGSKA (reference sequence). The CDR3 sequence is 13 residues long. V was pared by 6 bases and J by 2 bases, with 14 bases between. For the CDR3, the DNA is TGCAGTGCCCCGGACACCCACACCTACGAGCAGTACTTC. Amino acid sequence: CSAPDTHTYEQYF.

This clonotype appeared a few times. V gene TRBV6-1 combines with J gene TRBJ1-5; TRBD1 matches 8 bases. V dropped 5 bases and J dropped 4; count of bases not matched to a gene: 4. This CDR3 has 14 amino acids. Germline lookup yields CDR1 MNHNS and CDR2 SASEGT. CDR3 nucleotide sequence: TGTGCCAGCAGTAGACAGGGGAATAATCAGCCCCAGCATTTT. Protein sequence: CASSRQGNNQPQHF.

This chain uses TRBV29-1 with TRBJ1-2, with D uncertain. This CDR3 contains 12 residues. Germline-derived CDR1 and CDR2 are SQVTM and ANQGSEA. The ends were cut back, 4 bases at V and 3 bases at J, with 9 bases in the middle. The CDR3 protein is CSVALTDYGYTF. CDR3 DNA: TGCAGCGTTGCTCTCACGGACTATGGCTACACCTTC. Variable domain in full (rest from reference TRBV29-1 and TRBJ1-2): SAVISQKPSRDICQRGTSLTIQCQVDSQVTMMFWYRQQPGQSLTLIATANQGSEATYESGFVIDKFPISRPNLTFSTLTVSNMSPEDSSIYLCSVALTDYGYTFGSGTRLTVV.

The gene calls are TRBV11-1 and TRBJ2-6; D uncertain. Trimming stripped 5 bases from V and 0 bases from J, with 14 bases between. In germline, CDR1 is SGHAT, CDR2 FQDESV (reference sequence). The CDR3 covers 17 residues. CDR3 sequence reads: CASSIGPDLSGANVLTF. DNA of the CDR3: TGTGCCAGCAGCATAGGCCCCGATCTCTCTGGGGCCAACGTCCTGACTTTC.

CDR3 nucleotides: TGTGCCAGCAGCGTAGATCTACCGGGACTAGCGGGGGGGAAACCTCCAGATACGCAGTATTTT. The encoded protein is CASSVDLPGLAGGKPPDTQYF. The chain combines TRBV9 with TRBJ2-3, with 16 bases matching TRBD2. CDR1 is SGDLS, CDR2 YYNGEE, per germline. The CDR3 sequence is 21 residues long. Trimming took 0 bases from V and 4 from J; bases not matched to a gene: 14.

The chain recombines TRBV2 with TRBJ2-6; D unresolved. The CDR3 sequence is 15 residues long. CDR1 is SNHLY and CDR2 is FYNNEI in the germline V gene. V lost 6 bases, J lost 0 bases, and 9 bases lay in between. CDR3 loop: CASRLQPSGANVLTF. The CDR3 DNA is TGTGCCAGCAGGCTACAGCCCTCTGGGGCCAACGTCCTGACTTTC.

The CDR3 coding sequence is TGTGCCAGCAGTTACACTTTAGGGACAGGGGGCGGTGGCTACACCTTC. Its translation is CASSYTLGTGGGGYTF. The chain carries TRBV6-5 and TRBJ1-2; TRBD1 aligns across 12 bases. There are 16 residues in the CDR3. CDR1 is MNHEY, CDR2 SVGAGI, per germline. The V segment lost 2 bases and the J segment 7 bases; nucleotides outside the gene matches: 8.

The chain is built from TRBV9 and TRBJ1-1; 9 nucleotides match TRBD1. The length of the CDR3 is 15 residues. J was trimmed by 6 bases and V by 4 bases; bases with no gene match: 10. Germline CDR1 reads SGDLS; CDR2 reads YYNGEE. CDR3 in amino acids: CASSPGDRDFPEAFF. CDR3 nucleotides: TGTGCCAGCAGCCCCGGGGACAGGGATTTTCCTGAAGCTTTCTTT.

This clonotype was counted many times. J is TRBJ2-5 and V is TRBV28, with D perhaps matching TRBD1 or TRBD2 (5 bases each). Trimming took off 6 bases at V and 1 base at J, with 6 bases between the two ends. The CDR3 has 12 residues. Germline-derived CDR1 and CDR2 are MDHEN and SYDVKM. CDR3 nucleotides: TGTGCCAGCAGGGGGGTCCAAGAGACCCAGTACTTC. This translates into CASRGVQETQYF.

This clonotype was detected only once. V and J are TRBV20-1 and TRBJ2-4; 7 nucleotides agree with TRBD2. CDR1 is DFQATT, CDR2 SNEGSKA, per germline (reference sequence). This CDR3 region has 16 residues. With 3 bases clipped from V and 3 bases from J, the junction kept 11 bases outside the gene matches. CDR3 protein: CSARVQHGGDKNIQYF. The CDR3 nucleotides are TGCAGTGCTAGGGTTCAACATGGGGGGGACAAAAACATTCAGTACTTC.